This T cell receptor (gamma chain) is drawn from a study of Vδ1+ human thymocytes. Notes on this clone: The target antigen is unknown.

The germline V gene encodes CDR1 EGSTGY and CDR2 YDSYTSSV. V trimming: 0 bases; J trimming: 2 bases; junction bases outside the gene matches: 16. The CDR3 totals 18 residues. Regarding the study as a whole: Highly polyclonal TRG and TRD repertoires with Gaussian CDR3 length distributions appeared in thymus.

Extracted RNA was reverse transcribed into cDNA. The CDR3 regions were amplified by multiplex PCR from V-gene primers to a constant-region primer. TCRdb called clones anew from the multiplex PCR reads with CATT. The data show tens of thousands of gamma-chain clones, roughly an eighth seen once. The source of this sequence is a child under two years old who had congenital heart surgery. The specimen sequenced was Vdelta1+ gamma-delta thymocytes from the thymus. Subset here: FACS-sorted CD3+ TCRalphabeta- TCRVdelta1+ TCRVdelta2- thymocytes. The V gene is TRGV4, the J gene TRGJ1 or TRGJ2. The DNA of the CDR3 is TGTGCCACCTGGGATGGGCCGAGGACCACACCGTATTATTATAAGAAACTCTTT. Translation gives CATWDGPRTTPYYYKKLF.